These T cell receptor beta chains were read from a single sample in a study of CD8+ T cells in alopecia areata. Data came from immunoSEQ multiplex PCR; TCRdb stores just in-frame clones and leaves some out. The sample has 200,000 or so clones, around two fifths seen once. Here the sequenced sample was CD4+ T cells sorted from blood, taken around week 34, from a patient treated with tofacitinib. The receptor set was obtained from a human donor with alopecia areata. CDR3s include the opening cysteine and the closing phenylalanine or tryptophan. Fields, in order: V gene, clone size, D gene, J gene, CDR3 DNA, CDR3 protein. The D gene is left open where the match is weak. Clone size appears in some rows only: once, few, many, or a class for an expanded clone.

TRBV18	.	.	TRBJ2-7	TGTGCCAGCTCACCCCTTGCCAGGGGAACCTCCTACGAGCAGTACTTC	CASSPLARGTSYEQYF
TRBV6-1	.	.	TRBJ1-1	TGTGCCAGCAGTGAATACGGGGCTTTCTTT	CASSEYGAFF
TRBV7-3	many	.	TRBJ2-7	TGTGCCAGCAGCTCACCCCCCCGGAGCGAGCAGTACTTC	CASSSPPRSEQYF
TRBV5-1	.	.	TRBJ2-5	TGCGCCAGCAGCTTGGGGCGGGGAGGAGAGACCCAGTACTTC	CASSLGRGGETQYF
TRBV30	few	.	TRBJ2-7	TGTGCCTGGAGCCACGGATCTGAGTACGAGCAGTACTTC	CAWSHGSEYEQYF
TRBV30	few	.	TRBJ2-1	TGTGCCTGGAGTAGGCCCATCCCATACAATGAGCAGTTCTTC	CAWSRPIPYNEQFF
TRBV2	.	.	TRBJ1-2	TGTGCCAGCACGTTTCTGGGGGACTATGGCTACACCTTC	CASTFLGDYGYTF
TRBV29-1	.	.	TRBJ1-1	TGCAGCGTTGAAGGGAGGAGGGGCGAGGAAGCTTTCTTT	CSVEGRRGEEAFF
TRBV5-1	few	.	TRBJ2-5	TGCGCCAGCAGCTTAAGGCAACAAGAGACCCAGTACTTC	CASSLRQQETQYF
TRBV11-2	few	TRBD1	TRBJ2-7	TGTGCCAGCAGCTTAGTTGGGACAGGAAGATACGAGCAGTACTTC	CASSLVGTGRYEQYF
TRBV5-4	few	TRBD2	TRBJ2-5	TGTGCCAGCAGCTTTGGGGCTAGCGGAGCTAGGGAGACCCAGTACTTC	CASSFGASGARETQYF
TRBV5-1	.	.	TRBJ1-2	TGCGCCAGCAGCCAGAAGTTCTCTGGACAGAACTATGGCTACACCTTC	CASSQKFSGQNYGYTF
TRBV6-5	few	TRBD2	TRBJ2-3	TGTGCCAGCAGTTCTCAGCGGGGGGGCCGCAATACGCAGTATTTT	CASSSQRGGRNTQYF
TRBV7-3	.	.	TRBJ2-2	TGTGCCAGCAGCTTAATTCCATCTGCGACCGGGGAGCTGTTTTTT	CASSLIPSATGELFF
TRBV29-1	.	.	TRBJ2-3	TGCAGCGCCCGGGGCAGAATCACAGATACGCAGTATTTT	CSARGRITDTQYF
TRBV28	few	.	TRBJ2-1	TGTGCCAGCAGTTTACCAAGACTGGGCGATGAGCAGTTCTTC	CASSLPRLGDEQFF
TRBV30	.	.	TRBJ1-1	TGTGCCTGGAGTCTCGGGGGGAAAACTGAAGCTTTCTTT	CAWSLGGKTEAFF
TRBV18	few	.	TRBJ2-7	TGTGCCAGCTCACTTCCAGGGATGAACGAGCAGTACTTC	CASSLPGMNEQYF
TRBV29-1	.	.	TRBJ2-3	TGCAGCGTTGTACCAGGGACTAGCACAGATACGCAGTATTTT	CSVVPGTSTDTQYF
TRBV5-1	few	.	TRBJ2-5	TGCGCCAGCAGAGTCGGCGGGGAAGAGACCCAGTACTTC	CASRVGGEETQYF
TRBV6-1	.	TRBD1	TRBJ2-3	TGTGCCAGCAGGGAACTTGGGACAGGGCCCAAAGATACGCAGTATTTT	CASRELGTGPKDTQYF
TRBV6-6	few	.	TRBJ1-6	TGTGCCAGCAGTTACTCCCAGGGGAATTCACCCCTCCACTTT	CASSYSQGNSPLHF
TRBV9	few	TRBD1	TRBJ1-6	TGTGCCAGCGGGGCGACAGGGGAAAGTTCACCCCTCCACTTT	CASGATGESSPLHF
TRBV30	few	.	TRBJ1-5	TGTGCCTGGAGTCCCTATACAGGTCAGCCCCAGCATTTT	CAWSPYTGQPQHF
TRBV30	.	.	TRBJ2-7	TGTGCCTGGAGTGTATTATACGAGCAGTACTTC	CAWSVLYEQYF